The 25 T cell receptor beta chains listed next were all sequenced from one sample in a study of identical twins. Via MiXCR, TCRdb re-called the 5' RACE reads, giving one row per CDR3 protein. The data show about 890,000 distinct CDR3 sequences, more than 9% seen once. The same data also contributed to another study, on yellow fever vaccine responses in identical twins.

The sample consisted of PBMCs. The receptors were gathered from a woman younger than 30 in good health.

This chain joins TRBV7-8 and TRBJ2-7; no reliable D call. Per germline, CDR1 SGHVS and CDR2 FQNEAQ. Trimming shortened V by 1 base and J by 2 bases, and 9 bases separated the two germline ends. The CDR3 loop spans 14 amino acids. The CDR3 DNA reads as TGTGCCAGCAGCTTAGTGGTAGGACCCTACGAGCAGTACGTC. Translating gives CASSLVVGPYEQYV.

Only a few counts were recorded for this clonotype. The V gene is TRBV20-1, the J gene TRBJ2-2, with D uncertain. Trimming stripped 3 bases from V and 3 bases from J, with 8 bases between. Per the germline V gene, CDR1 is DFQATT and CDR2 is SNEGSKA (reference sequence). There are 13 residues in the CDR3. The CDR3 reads CSARGFDTGELFF. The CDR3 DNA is TGCAGTGCTAGGGGGTTCGACACCGGGGAGCTGTTTTTT.

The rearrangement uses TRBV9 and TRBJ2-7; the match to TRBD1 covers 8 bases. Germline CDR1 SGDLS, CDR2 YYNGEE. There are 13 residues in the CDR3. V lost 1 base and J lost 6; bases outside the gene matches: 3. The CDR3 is CASSVQGATEQYF. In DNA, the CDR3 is TGTGCCAGCAGCGTACAGGGGGCGACCGAGCAGTACTTC. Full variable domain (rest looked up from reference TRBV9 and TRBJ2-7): DSGVTQTPKHLITATGQRVTLRCSPRSGDLSVYWYQQSLDQGLQFLIQYYNGEERAKGNILERFSAQQFPDLHSELNLSSLELGDSALYFCASSVQGATEQYFGPGTRLTVT.

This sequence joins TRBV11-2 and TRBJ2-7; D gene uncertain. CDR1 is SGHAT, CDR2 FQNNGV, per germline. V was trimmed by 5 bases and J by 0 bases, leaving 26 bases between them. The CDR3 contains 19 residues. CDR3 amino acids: CASSLLTDTVSWNSYEQYF. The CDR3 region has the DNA TGTGCCAGCAGCCTCCTTACCGACACGGTTAGCTGGAACTCCTACGAGCAGTACTTC.

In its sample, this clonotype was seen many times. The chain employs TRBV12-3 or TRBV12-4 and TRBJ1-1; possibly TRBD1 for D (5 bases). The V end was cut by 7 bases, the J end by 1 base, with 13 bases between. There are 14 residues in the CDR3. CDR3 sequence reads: CASNNIGGNTEAFF. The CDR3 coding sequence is TGTGCCAGCAATAATATCGGGGGGAACACTGAAGCTTTCTTT.

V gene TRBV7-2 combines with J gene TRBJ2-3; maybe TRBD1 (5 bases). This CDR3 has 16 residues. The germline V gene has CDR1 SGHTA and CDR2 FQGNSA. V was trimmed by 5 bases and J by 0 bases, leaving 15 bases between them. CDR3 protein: CASSKRQFTSTDTQYF. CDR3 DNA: TGTGCCAGCAGCAAAAGACAGTTTACTAGCACAGATACGCAGTATTTT.

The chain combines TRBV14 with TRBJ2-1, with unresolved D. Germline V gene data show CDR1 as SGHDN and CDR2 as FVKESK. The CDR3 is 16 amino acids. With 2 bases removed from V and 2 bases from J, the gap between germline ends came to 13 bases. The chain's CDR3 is CASSQRVGLPYNEQFF. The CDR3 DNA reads TGTGCCAGCAGCCAAAGAGTCGGGCTTCCCTACAATGAGCAGTTCTTC.

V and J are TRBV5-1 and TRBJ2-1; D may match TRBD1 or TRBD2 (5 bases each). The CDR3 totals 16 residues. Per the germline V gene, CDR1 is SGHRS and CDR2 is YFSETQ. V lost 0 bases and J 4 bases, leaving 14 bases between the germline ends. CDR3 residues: CASSLAGSSPYNEQFF. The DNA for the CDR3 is TGCGCCAGCAGCTTGGCAGGGAGCTCCCCTTACAATGAGCAGTTCTTC.

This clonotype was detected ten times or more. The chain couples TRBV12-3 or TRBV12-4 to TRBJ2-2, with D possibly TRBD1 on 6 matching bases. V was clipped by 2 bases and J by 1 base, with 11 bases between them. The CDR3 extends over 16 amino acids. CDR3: CASSLLQGLNTGELFF. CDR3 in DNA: TGTGCCAGCAGTTTACTCCAGGGGCTGAACACCGGGGAGCTGTTTTTT.

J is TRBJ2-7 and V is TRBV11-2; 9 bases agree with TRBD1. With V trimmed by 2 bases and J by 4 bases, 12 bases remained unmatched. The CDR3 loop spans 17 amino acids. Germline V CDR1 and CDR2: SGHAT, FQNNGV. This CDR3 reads CASSLYGLQGARYEQYF. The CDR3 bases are TGTGCCAGCAGCTTATACGGGTTACAGGGGGCTAGGTACGAGCAGTACTTC. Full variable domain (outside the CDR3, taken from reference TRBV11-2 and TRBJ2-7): EAGVAQSPRYKIIEKRQSVAFWCNPISGHATLYWYQQILGQGPKLLIQFQNNGVVDDSQLPKDRFSAERLKGVDSTLKIQPAKLEDSAVYLCASSLYGLQGARYEQYFGPGTRLTVT.

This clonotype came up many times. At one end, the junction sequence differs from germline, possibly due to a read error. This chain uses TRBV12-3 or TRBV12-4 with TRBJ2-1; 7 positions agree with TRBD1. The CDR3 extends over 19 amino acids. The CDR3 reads CASSSPQSDREWAYNEQFF. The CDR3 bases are TGTGCCAGCAGTTCACCCCAATCCGACAGGGAGTGGGCCTATAATGAGCAGTTCTTC.

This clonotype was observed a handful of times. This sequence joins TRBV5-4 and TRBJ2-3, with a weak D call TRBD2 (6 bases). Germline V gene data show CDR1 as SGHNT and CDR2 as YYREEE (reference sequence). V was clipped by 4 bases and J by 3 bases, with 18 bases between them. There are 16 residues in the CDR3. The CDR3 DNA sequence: TGTGCCAGCAGCCGACGGGTGGGAGGACTTACAGATACGCAGTATTTT. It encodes CASSRRVGGLTDTQYF.

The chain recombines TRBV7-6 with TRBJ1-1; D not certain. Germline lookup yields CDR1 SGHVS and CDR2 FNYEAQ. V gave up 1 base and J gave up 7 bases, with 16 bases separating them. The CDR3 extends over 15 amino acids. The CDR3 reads CASSLVSGPKREAFF. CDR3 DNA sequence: TGTGCCAGCAGCTTAGTATCAGGTCCTAAACGTGAAGCTTTCTTT.

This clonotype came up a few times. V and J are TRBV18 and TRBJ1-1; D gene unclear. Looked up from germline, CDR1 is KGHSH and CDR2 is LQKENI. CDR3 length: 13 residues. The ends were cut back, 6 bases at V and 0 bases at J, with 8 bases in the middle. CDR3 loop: CASSTNMNTEAFF. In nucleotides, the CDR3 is TGTGCCAGCTCCACGAATATGAACACTGAAGCTTTCTTT.

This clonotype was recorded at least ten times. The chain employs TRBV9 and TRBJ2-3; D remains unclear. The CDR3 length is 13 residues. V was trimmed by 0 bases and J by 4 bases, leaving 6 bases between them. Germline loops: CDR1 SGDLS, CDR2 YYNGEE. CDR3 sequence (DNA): TGTGCCAGCAGCGTAGGGGATCCAGATACGCAGTATTTT. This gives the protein CASSVGDPDTQYF.

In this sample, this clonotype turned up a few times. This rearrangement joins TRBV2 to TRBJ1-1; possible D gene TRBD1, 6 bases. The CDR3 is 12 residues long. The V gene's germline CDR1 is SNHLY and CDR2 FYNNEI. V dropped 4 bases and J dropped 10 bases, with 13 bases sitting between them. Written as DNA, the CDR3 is TGTGCCAGCAGTGCGGGGGCAGGCACAGCTTTCTTT. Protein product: CASSAGAGTAFF.

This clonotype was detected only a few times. The CDR3 sequence: CAFCLNRAVNSGANVLTF. CDR3 DNA sequence: TGTGCCTTCTGTTTGAACAGGGCCGTCAACTCTGGGGCCAACGTCCTGACTTTC. The chain has TRBV2 and TRBJ2-6; perhaps TRBD1 as D (6 bases). Deletions cut 11 bases from V and 0 bases from J, with 23 bases between. From germline, CDR1 is SNHLY and CDR2 FYNNEI. The CDR3 spans 18 residues. Full variable domain (rest looked up from reference TRBV2 and TRBJ2-6): EPEVTQTPSHQVTQMGQEVILRCVPISNHLYFYWYRQILGQKVEFLVSFYNNEISEKSEIFDDQFSVERPDGSNFTLKIRSTKLEDSAMYFCAFCLNRAVNSGANVLTFGAGSRLTVL.

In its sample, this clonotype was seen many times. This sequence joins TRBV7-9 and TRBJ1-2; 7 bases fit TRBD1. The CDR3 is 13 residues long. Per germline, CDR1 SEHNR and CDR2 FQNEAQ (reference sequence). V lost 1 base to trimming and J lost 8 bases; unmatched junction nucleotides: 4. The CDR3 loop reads CASSLESDRGYTF. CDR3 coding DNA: TGTGCCAGCAGCTTAGAATCGGACAGGGGCTACACCTTC. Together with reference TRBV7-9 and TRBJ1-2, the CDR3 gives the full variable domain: DTGVSQNPRHKITKRGQNVTFRCDPISEHNRLYWYRQTLGQGPEFLTYFQNEAQLEKSRLLSDRFSAERPKGSFSTLEIQRTEQGDSAMYLCASSLESDRGYTFGSGTRLTVV.

The CDR3: CASSPGPNYGYTF. In nucleotides, the CDR3 is TGTGCCAGCAGCCCCGGCCCTAACTATGGCTACACCTTC. The chain recombines TRBV3-1 with TRBJ1-2; D not certain. The length of the CDR3 is 13 residues. V was cut by 4 bases and J by 0 bases, with 6 bases left in between. CDR1 and CDR2 from the germline V gene are LGHDT and YNNKEL (reference sequence).

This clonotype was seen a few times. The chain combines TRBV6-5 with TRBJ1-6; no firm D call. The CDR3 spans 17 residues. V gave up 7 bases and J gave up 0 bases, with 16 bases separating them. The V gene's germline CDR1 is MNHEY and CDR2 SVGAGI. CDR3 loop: CASTFTTRSSYNSPLHF. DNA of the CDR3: TGTGCCAGCACTTTCACGACCAGGAGCTCCTATAATTCACCCCTCCACTTT.

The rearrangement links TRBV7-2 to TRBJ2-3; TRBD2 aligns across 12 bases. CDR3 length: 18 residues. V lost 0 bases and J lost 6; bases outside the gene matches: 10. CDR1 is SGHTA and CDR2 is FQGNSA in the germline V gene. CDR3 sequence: CASSLAVSSGRARDTQYF. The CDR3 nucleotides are TGTGCCAGCAGCTTAGCGGTGTCTAGCGGGAGGGCCAGGGATACGCAGTATTTT.

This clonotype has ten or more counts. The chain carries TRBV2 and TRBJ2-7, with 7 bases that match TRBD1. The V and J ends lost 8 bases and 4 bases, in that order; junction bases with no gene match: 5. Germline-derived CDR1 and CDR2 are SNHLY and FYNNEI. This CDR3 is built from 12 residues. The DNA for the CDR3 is TGTGCCAGCGGGGGACAGCCTTACGAGCAGTACTTC. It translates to CASGGQPYEQYF. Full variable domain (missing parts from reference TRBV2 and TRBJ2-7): EPEVTQTPSHQVTQMGQEVILRCVPISNHLYFYWYRQILGQKVEFLVSFYNNEISEKSEIFDDQFSVERPDGSNFTLKIRSTKLEDSAMYFCASGGQPYEQYFGPGTRLTVT.

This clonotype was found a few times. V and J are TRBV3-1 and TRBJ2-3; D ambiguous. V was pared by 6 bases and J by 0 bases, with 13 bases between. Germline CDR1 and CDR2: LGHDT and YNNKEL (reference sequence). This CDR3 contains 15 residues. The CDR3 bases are TGTGCCAGCAGGTTTGGGGTATTGAGCACAGATACGCAGTATTTT. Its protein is CASRFGVLSTDTQYF.

The DNA for the CDR3 is TGTGCCAGCAGCTTTAAGAACACTGAAGCTTTCTTT. It yields the protein CASSFKNTEAFF. The chain recombines TRBV7-9 with TRBJ1-1; D remains ambiguous. V lost 3 bases and J lost 1, with 3 bases in between. CDR3 size: 12 residues. Germline CDR1 and CDR2: SEHNR and FQNEAQ (reference sequence).

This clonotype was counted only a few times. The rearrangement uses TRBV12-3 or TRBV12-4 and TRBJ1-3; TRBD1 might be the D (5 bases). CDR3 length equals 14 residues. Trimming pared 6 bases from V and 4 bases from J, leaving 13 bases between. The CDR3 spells CASSRGSGGNTIYF. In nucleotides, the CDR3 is TGTGCCAGCAGCCGGGGCTCGGGAGGAAACACCATATATTTT.